Each of the 25 T cell receptor beta chains below was sequenced from the same sample in a study of blood T cell repertoires in COVID-19. Using immunoSEQ multiplex PCR, the repertoire was profiled, and TCRdb retains in-frame clones only, with some absent. In the table there are approximately 150,000 clones, about four fifths of which are singletons. Sequencing used peripheral blood. The receptors stem from an older man with active or convalescent COVID-19.

This clone was detected once. This chain connects TRBV12-3 or TRBV12-4 to TRBJ1-2; D gene uncertain. Trimming stripped 3 bases from V and 5 bases from J, with 7 bases between. The CDR3 runs to 12 residues. Here the CDR3 reads CASSFGQYGYTF. The DNA for the CDR3 is TGTGCCAGCAGTTTTGGGCAGTATGGCTACACCTTC.

The rearrangement uses TRBV7-2 and TRBJ2-5; D gene ambiguous. Trimming removed 2 bases from V and 1 base from J, with 2 bases in between. The CDR3 has 12 residues. CDR1 and CDR2 from the germline V gene are SGHTA and FQGNSA. CDR3 sequence (DNA): TGTGCCAGCAGCTTACTCCAAGAGACCCAGTACTTC. This sequence encodes CASSLLQETQYF.

V and J are TRBV7-2 and TRBJ2-5, with D unresolved. Germline values: CDR1 SGHTA, CDR2 FQGNSA. The CDR3 is 14 residues long. V lost 1 base, J lost 2 bases, and 8 bases lay in between. Here the CDR3 DNA reads TGTGCCAGCAGCTTAGTTCACAGACAAGAGACCCAGTACTTC. Translated: CASSLVHRQETQYF.

This clone was observed a few times. The chain couples TRBV2 to TRBJ1-1, with 8 bases lining up with TRBD1. This CDR3 comprises 14 residues. Unmatched junction bases numbered 8, after V lost 6 bases and J lost 5 bases. CDR1 is SNHLY, CDR2 FYNNEI, per germline. CDR3 DNA sequence: TGTGCCAGCAGCGAACAGGGGGAACGGACTGAAGCTTTCTTT. Amino acid sequence: CASSEQGERTEAFF.

The rearrangement links TRBV30 to TRBJ1-1; D call uncertain. Germline-derived CDR1 and CDR2 are GTSNPN and SVGIG (reference sequence). The V gene lost 2 bases and the J gene lost 1 base, with 14 bases spanning the gap. The CDR3 extends over 15 amino acids. In DNA, the CDR3 is TGTGCCTGGAGTTCCGGGATTCAAAGGAACACTGAAGCTTTCTTT. Its protein is CAWSSGIQRNTEAFF.

This sequence joins TRBV25-1 and TRBJ2-3; D remains unclear. Germline lookup yields CDR1 MGHDK and CDR2 SYGVNS. The V and J ends lost 3 bases and 3 bases respectively, with 13 bases between them. The length of the CDR3 is 15 residues. The CDR3 loop is CASSDTTMVTDTQYF. In DNA, the CDR3 is TGTGCCAGCAGTGATACAACAATGGTAACAGATACGCAGTATTTT.

The chain carries TRBV27 and TRBJ2-2; 8 bases map to TRBD1. Germline CDR1 reads MNHEY; CDR2 reads SMNVEV (reference sequence). This CDR3 is 15 amino acids long. Trimming took 9 bases from V and 2 from J; bases not matched to a gene: 8. CDR3 in DNA: TGTGCCAGTACCTCCGGGACAGGAAACACCGGGGAGCTGTTTTTT. Translated: CASTSGTGNTGELFF.

The J gene is TRBJ2-3, the V gene TRBV28; 7 bases match TRBD2. The CDR3 contains 15 residues. CDR1 is MDHEN and CDR2 is SYDVKM in the germline V gene. V shed 5 bases, J shed 11 bases, and the junction held 16 bases outside the gene matches. The CDR3 here is CASSPYARPGRKQYF. Here the CDR3 DNA reads TGTGCCAGCAGTCCCTATGCCCGCCCCGGGAGGAAGCAGTATTTT. Drawing the rest from reference TRBV28 and TRBJ2-3, the complete variable domain is DVKVTQSSRYLVKRTGEKVFLECVQDMDHENMFWYRQDPGLGLRLIYFSYDVKMKEKGDIPEGYSVSREKKERFSLILESASTNQTSMYLCASSPYARPGRKQYFGPGTRLTVL.

V gene TRBV7-2 combines with J gene TRBJ1-5; D possibly corresponds to TRBD1 (5 bases). The CDR3 length is 17 residues. Germline CDR1 is SGHTA and CDR2 is FQGNSA. With 1 base removed from V and 0 bases from J, the gap between germline ends came to 13 bases. CDR3 in DNA: TGTGCCAGCAGCTTAGGACCCAGGGTACATAGCAATCAGCCCCAGCATTTT. Encoded protein: CASSLGPRVHSNQPQHF.

The gene calls are TRBV19 and TRBJ2-2; no clear D. This CDR3 has 15 amino acids. The germline V and J ends were trimmed by 5 bases and 3 bases, with 13 bases remaining between them. Germline values: CDR1 LNHDA, CDR2 SQIVND (reference sequence). The CDR3 nucleotides read TGTGCCAGTAGTCTGAGCATAAGCTACACCGGGGAGCTGTTTTTT. This translates into CASSLSISYTGELFF.

V gene TRBV6-5 combines with J gene TRBJ2-2, with 10 bases that match TRBD1. There are 15 residues in the CDR3. Losses at the gene ends were 7 bases for V and 4 bases for J; bases not matched to a gene: 6. Germline V gene lookup returns CDR1 MNHEY and CDR2 SVGAGI. The CDR3 nucleotides are TGTGCCAGCACGAGACAGGGGGCGCCCACCGGGGAGCTGTTTTTT. It translates to CASTRQGAPTGELFF.

The chain joins TRBV19 to TRBJ1-5; TRBD1 matches at 9 bases. The V gene end was trimmed by 5 bases and the J gene end by 3 bases; junction bases not matched to a gene: 2. Germline V CDR1 and CDR2: LNHDA, SQIVND (reference sequence). There are 14 residues in the CDR3. For the CDR3, the DNA is TGTGCCAGTAGTGGGACAGGGAACAATCAGCCCCAGCATTTT. Residues: CASSGTGNNQPQHF.

This chain links TRBV10-3 with TRBJ1-1, with 9 bases matching TRBD1. The germline CDR1 and CDR2 sequences are ENHRY and SYGVKD. The CDR3 covers 14 residues. J lost 6 bases, V lost 10 bases, and 12 bases had no gene match. The CDR3 region has the DNA TGTGCCACCCGGTTGGGACAGGGCCGGTCTGAAGCTTTCTTT. Amino acid sequence: CATRLGQGRSEAFF.

The rearrangement links TRBV5-4 to TRBJ2-2, with 12 bases matching TRBD2. CDR1 is SGHNT, CDR2 YYREEE, per germline (reference sequence). Trimming at V came to 0 bases and at J to 6 bases, leaving 3 bases not matched to a gene. The CDR3 loop spans 16 amino acids. CDR3 DNA sequence: TGTGCCAGCAGCTTGGGACTAGCGGGAGAGTCCGGGGAGCTGTTTTTT. The encoded protein is CASSLGLAGESGELFF.

The sample holds one count of this clone. The chain has TRBV11-2 and TRBJ1-5, with TRBD1 as a possible D gene (5 bases). The CDR3 is made up of 14 amino acids. The germline V and J ends were trimmed by 3 bases and 2 bases, with 8 bases remaining between them. Germline assignment: CDR1 SGHAT and CDR2 FQNNGV. The CDR3, as DNA: TGTGCCAGCAGCTTGGGACTGCGCAATCAGCCCCAGCATTTT. It specifies CASSLGLRNQPQHF.

This clone was picked up one time. The genes are TRBV3-1 (or the pseudogene TRBV3-2) and TRBJ1-1, with 8 positions matching TRBD1. From germline, CDR1 is LGHDT and CDR2 YNNKEL (reference sequence). The CDR3 length is 15 residues. V shed 4 bases and J 3 bases; nucleotides not matched to a gene: 7. CDR3 nucleotides: TGTGCCAGCAGCCGCTCCAGGGGGCTGGACACTGAAGCTTTCTTT. Translated: CASSRSRGLDTEAFF.

The CDR3 is CATSRGRTGRKETQYF. CDR3 nucleotides: TGTGCCACCAGCAGGGGACGGACAGGTCGGAAAGAGACCCAGTACTTC. The rearrangement links TRBV15 to TRBJ2-5; TRBD1 matches at 7 bases. From germline, CDR1 is LNHNV and CDR2 YYDKDF (reference sequence). The length of the CDR3 is 16 residues. The V gene end was trimmed by 3 bases and the J gene end by 3 bases; junction bases not matched to a gene: 10.

CDR3 protein: CASSPSAYEQYF. The CDR3 coding sequence is TGTGCCAGCTCACCATCAGCCTACGAGCAGTACTTC. The chain links TRBV18 to TRBJ2-7, with D unresolved. V was shortened by 2 bases and J by 2 bases, with 4 bases between the two germline ends. The germline CDR1 and CDR2 sequences are KGHSH and LQKENI. The CDR3 loop spans 12 amino acids.

This chain links TRBV7-2 with TRBJ2-5; D is possibly TRBD2 (6 bases). Trimming removed 5 bases at V and 5 bases at J, with 24 bases between. The CDR3 length is 17 residues. CDR1 is SGHTA and CDR2 is FQGNSA in the germline V gene. CDR3 protein: CASSKKGSGREDETQYF. CDR3 nucleotides: TGTGCCAGCAGCAAGAAGGGATCGGGCAGGGAGGATGAGACCCAGTACTTC.

The chain links TRBV24-1 to TRBJ1-1, with D perhaps TRBD1 (5 bases). Germline V gene sequence: CDR1 KGHDR, CDR2 SFDVKD. The CDR3 is 14 amino acids. V gave up 3 bases and J gave up 5 bases, with 12 bases separating them. This CDR3 reads CATSDTRPGTEAFF. The CDR3, as DNA: TGTGCCACCAGTGATACCCGGCCAGGGACTGAAGCTTTCTTT.

V and J are TRBV6-5 and TRBJ2-1; 9 positions match TRBD2. The germline CDR1 and CDR2 sequences are MNHEY and SVGAGI. V lost 0 bases and J lost 7; bases outside the gene matches: 4. This CDR3 is built from 15 residues. The CDR3 region is CASSYSAGGRNEQFF. The CDR3 DNA reads as TGTGCCAGCAGTTACTCGGCGGGAGGGCGGAATGAGCAGTTCTTC.

The chain couples TRBV19 to TRBJ2-7; 8 bases agree with TRBD1. The CDR3 consists of 15 residues. Germline lookup yields CDR1 LNHDA and CDR2 SQIVND (reference sequence). The V segment lost 3 bases and the J segment 2 bases; nucleotides outside the gene matches: 6. The CDR3 protein is CASSIDGTGPYEQYF. The CDR3 DNA is TGTGCCAGTAGTATCGACGGGACAGGCCCCTACGAGCAGTACTTC.

The chain recombines TRBV4-3 with TRBJ2-1; 9 bases map to TRBD2. CDR1 is LGHNA, CDR2 YSLEER, per germline. The J segment lost 9 bases and the V segment lost 0 bases, leaving 9 bases of the junction unmatched. The CDR3 runs 16 residues. CDR3 region: CASSQDLAGGRVEQFF. The DNA for the CDR3 is TGCGCCAGCAGCCAAGATTTGGCGGGGGGGCGGGTTGAGCAGTTCTTC.

This chain connects TRBV27 to TRBJ2-1; TRBD2 agrees at 7 bases. The V and J ends lost 6 bases and 2 bases, in that order; junction bases with no gene match: 13. The CDR3 loop spans 17 amino acids. Germline loops: CDR1 MNHEY, CDR2 SMNVEV (reference sequence). The CDR3 loop reads CASSRTSGGVAYNEQFF. The CDR3 DNA reads TGTGCCAGCAGCCGGACTAGTGGGGGGGTGGCCTACAATGAGCAGTTCTTC.

As DNA, the CDR3 is TGTGCCAGCAGTGAGGCGACAGGCGTACCCCTCCACTTT. It translates to CASSEATGVPLHF. The chain recombines TRBV27 with TRBJ1-6, with D tentatively TRBD1 (6 bases). The CDR3 runs 13 residues. From germline, CDR1 is MNHEY and CDR2 SMNVEV (reference sequence). V lost 5 bases, J lost 12 bases, and 14 bases lay in between.